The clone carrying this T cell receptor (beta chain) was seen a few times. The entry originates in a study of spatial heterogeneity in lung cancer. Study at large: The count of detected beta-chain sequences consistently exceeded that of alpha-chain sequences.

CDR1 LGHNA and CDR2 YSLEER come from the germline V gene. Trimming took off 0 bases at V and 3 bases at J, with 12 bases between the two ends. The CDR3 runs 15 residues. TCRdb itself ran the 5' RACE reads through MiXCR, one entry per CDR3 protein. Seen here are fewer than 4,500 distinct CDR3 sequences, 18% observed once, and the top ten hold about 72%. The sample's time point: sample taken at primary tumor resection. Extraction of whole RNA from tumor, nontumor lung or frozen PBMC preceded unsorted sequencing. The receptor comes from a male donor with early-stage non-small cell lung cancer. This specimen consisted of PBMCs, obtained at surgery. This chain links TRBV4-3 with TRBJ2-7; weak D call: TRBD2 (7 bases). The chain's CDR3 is CASSQDRGAFYEQYF. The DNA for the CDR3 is TGCGCCAGCAGCCAAGATCGGGGGGCTTTCTACGAGCAGTACTTC.